This T cell receptor beta chain was observed in a study of beta chain features in type 1 diabetes. General study points: Patients with Type 1 diabetes showed moderately but significantly shorter TCRB CDR3s in all four CD4+ subsets. Insertions at VDJ junctions were less frequent in type 1 diabetes patients. These patients also deleted more nucleotides at the same junctions.

The CDR3 runs 15 residues. Germline-derived CDR1 and CDR2 are SGHNT and YYREEE (reference sequence). V was cut by 1 base and J by 7 bases, with 12 bases left in between. A word on this clone: Its antigen is undetermined.

Expressed TCRB transcripts were sequenced because the entire RNA isolate underwent reverse transcription. Repertoires were generated with immunoSEQ multiplex PCR, while TCRdb's copy carries only in-frame clones and drops some. The sample shows 600,000 or so clones, around 11% of them seen only once. This rearrangement joins TRBV5-4 to TRBJ1-6; no definite D call. This clonotype was sampled from a man younger than 45 with type 1 diabetes. Sequenced sample: naive CD4+ T cells from blood. CDR3 in amino acids: CASSLYGVLNSPLHF. In DNA form, the CDR3 reads TGTGCCAGCAGCTTGTATGGGGTCCTAAATTCACCCCTCCACTTT.